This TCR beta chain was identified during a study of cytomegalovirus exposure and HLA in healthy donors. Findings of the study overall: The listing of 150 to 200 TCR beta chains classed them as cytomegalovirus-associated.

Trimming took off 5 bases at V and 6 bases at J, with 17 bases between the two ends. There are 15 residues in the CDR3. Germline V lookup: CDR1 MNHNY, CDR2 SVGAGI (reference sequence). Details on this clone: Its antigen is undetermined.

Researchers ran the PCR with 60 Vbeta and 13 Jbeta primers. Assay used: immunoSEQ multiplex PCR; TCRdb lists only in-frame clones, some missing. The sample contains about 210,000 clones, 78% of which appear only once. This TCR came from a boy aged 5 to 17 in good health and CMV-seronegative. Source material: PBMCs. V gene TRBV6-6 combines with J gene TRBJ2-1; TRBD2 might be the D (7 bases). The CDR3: CASSDQRGGRNEQFF. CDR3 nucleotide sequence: TGTGCCAGCAGTGACCAGAGGGGGGGACGCAATGAGCAGTTCTTC.